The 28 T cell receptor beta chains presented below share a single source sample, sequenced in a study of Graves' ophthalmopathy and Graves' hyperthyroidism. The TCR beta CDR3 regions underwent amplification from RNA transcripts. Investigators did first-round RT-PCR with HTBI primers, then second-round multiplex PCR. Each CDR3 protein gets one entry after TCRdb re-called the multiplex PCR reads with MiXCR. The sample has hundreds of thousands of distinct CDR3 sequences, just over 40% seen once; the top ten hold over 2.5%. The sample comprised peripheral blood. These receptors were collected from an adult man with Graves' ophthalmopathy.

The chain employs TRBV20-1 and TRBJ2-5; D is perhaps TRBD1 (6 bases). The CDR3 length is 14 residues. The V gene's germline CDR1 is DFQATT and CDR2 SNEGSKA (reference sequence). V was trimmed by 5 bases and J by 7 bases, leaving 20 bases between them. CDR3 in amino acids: CSASGQLSPGTQYF. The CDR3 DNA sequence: TGCAGTGCTTCCGGACAGCTCTCCCCTGGGACCCAGTACTTC.

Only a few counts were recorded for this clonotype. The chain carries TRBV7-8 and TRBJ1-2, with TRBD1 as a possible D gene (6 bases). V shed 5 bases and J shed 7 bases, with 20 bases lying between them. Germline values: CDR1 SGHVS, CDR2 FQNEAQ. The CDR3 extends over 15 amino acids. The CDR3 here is CASSQGQGRVGGYTF. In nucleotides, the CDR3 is TGTGCCAGCAGCCAAGGGCAGGGGAGGGTTGGTGGCTACACCTTC.

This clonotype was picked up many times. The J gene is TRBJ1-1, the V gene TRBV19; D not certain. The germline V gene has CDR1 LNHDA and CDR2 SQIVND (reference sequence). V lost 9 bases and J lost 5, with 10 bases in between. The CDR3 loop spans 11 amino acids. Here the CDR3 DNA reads TGTGCCAGCAGCAGAGATACTGAAGCTTTCTTT. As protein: CASSRDTEAFF.

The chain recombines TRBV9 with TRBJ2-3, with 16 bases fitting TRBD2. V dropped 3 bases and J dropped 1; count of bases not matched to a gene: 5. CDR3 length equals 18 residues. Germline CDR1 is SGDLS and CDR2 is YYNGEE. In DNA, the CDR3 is TGTGCCAGCAGCGCCGGGACTAGCGGGAGGGCCGGCACAGATACGCAGTATTTT. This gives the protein CASSAGTSGRAGTDTQYF.

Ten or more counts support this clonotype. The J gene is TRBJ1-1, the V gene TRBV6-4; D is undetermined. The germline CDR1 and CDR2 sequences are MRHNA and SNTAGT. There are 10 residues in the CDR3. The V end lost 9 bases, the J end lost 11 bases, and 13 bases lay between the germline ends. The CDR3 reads CARNKFTAFF. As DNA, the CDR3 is TGTGCCAGGAACAAGTTCACCGCTTTCTTT.

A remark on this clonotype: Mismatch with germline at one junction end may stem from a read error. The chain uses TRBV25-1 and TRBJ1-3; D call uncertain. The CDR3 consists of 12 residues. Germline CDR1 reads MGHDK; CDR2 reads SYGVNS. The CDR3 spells CASSPGHEQPQF. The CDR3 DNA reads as TGTGCCAGCAGTCCCGGCCATGAGCAGCCACAATTT.

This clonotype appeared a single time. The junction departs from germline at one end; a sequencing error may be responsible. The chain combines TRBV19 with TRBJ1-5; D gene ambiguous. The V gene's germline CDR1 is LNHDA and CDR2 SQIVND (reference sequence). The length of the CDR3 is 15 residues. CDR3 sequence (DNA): TGCGCCAGCAGCCAAGACTACTATAGCAATCAGCCCCAGCATTTT. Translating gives CASSQDYYSNQPQHF.

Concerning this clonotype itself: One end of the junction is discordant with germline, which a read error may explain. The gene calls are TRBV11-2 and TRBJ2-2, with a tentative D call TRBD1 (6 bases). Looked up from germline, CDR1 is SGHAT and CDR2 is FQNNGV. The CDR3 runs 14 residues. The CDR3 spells CASSHQGLAGELFF. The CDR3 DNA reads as TGCGCCAGCAGCCATCAGGGGTTGGCCGGGGAGCTGTTTTTT.

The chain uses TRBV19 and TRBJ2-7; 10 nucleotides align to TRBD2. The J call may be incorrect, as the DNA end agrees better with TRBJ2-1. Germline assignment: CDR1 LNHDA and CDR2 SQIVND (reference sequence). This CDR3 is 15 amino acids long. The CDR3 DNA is TGTGCCAGCAGTTTGCGGCTAGCGGGGGACGATGAGCAGTTCTTC. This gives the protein CASSLRLAGDDEQFF.

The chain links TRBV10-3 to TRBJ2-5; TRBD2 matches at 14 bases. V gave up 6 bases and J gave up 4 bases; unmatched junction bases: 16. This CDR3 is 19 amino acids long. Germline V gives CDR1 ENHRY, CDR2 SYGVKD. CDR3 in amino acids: CAIRGGLAGDWGLGETQYF. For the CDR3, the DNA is TGTGCCATCAGGGGGGGACTAGCGGGAGATTGGGGGCTTGGAGAGACCCAGTACTTC.

The CDR3, as DNA: TGTGCCAGCAGCGAAGGGGGGGGCAAAAACATTCAGTACTTC. Its translation: CASSEGGGKNIQYF. The chain has TRBV9 and TRBJ2-4; a weak D match, TRBD2 (7 bases). Germline-derived CDR1 and CDR2 are SGDLS and YYNGEE. Deletions cut 3 bases from V and 3 bases from J, with 10 bases between. CDR3 length: 14 amino acids.

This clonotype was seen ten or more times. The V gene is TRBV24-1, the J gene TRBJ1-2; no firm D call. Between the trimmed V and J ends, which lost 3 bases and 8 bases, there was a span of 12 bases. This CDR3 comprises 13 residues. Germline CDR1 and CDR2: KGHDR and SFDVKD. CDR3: CATSDRRNIGYTF. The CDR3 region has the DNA TGTGCCACCAGTGATAGGAGAAATATCGGCTACACCTTC.

For the CDR3, the DNA is TGTGCCAGCAGTCCACTAGCGGGGGGCTACAATGAGCAGTTCTTC. Translated, it gives CASSPLAGGYNEQFF. The V call is TRBV12-3 or TRBV12-4, the J call TRBJ2-1, with 12 nucleotides matching TRBD2. The CDR3 covers 15 residues. Losses at the gene ends were 5 bases for V and 3 bases for J; bases not matched to a gene: 2.

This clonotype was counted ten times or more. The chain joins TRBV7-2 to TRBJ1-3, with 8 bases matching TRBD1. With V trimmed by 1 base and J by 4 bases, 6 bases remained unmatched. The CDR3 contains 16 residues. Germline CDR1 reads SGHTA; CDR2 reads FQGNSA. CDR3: CASSLDTGGSGNTIYF. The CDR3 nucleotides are TGTGCCAGCAGCTTAGATACAGGGGGGTCGGGAAACACCATATATTTT.

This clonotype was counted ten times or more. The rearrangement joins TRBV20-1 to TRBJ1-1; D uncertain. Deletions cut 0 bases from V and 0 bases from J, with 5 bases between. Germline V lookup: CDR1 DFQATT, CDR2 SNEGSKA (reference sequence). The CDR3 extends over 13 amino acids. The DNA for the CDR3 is TGCAGTGCTAGAGAGGAATTGAACACTGAAGCTTTCTTT. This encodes CSAREELNTEAFF.

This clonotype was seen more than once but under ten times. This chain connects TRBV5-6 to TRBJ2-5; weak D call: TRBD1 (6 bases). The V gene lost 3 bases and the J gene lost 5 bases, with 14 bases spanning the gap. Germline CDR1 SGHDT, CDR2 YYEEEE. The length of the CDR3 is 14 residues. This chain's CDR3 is CASSWTTGWETQYF. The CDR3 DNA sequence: TGTGCCAGCAGCTGGACCACAGGGTGGGAGACCCAGTACTTC.

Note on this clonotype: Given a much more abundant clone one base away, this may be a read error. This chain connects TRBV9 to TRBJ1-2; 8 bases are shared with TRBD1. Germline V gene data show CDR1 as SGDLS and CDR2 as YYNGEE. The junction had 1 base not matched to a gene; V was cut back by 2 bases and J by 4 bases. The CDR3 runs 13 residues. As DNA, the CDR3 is TGTGCCAGCAGCGTGACAGGGGCCTATGGCTACACCTTC. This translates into CASSVTGAYGYTF.

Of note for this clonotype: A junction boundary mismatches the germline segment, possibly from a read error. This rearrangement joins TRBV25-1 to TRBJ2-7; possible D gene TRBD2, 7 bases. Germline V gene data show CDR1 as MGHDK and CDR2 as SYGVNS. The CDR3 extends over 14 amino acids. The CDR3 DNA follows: TGTGCCAGAAGTGACGGGGGGCCCACCTACGAGCAGTACTTC. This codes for CARSDGGPTYEQYF.

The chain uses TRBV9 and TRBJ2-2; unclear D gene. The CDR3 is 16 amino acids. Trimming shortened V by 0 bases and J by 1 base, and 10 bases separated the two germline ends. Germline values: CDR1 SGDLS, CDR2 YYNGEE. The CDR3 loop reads CASSVDLGRNTGELFF. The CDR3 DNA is TGTGCCAGCAGCGTAGATCTCGGGCGGAACACCGGGGAGCTGTTTTTT.

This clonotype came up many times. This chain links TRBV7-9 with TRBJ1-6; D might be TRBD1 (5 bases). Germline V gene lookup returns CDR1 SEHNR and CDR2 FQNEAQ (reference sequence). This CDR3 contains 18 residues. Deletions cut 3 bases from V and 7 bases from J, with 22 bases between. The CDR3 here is CASSFLLSSSGGNSPLHF. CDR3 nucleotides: TGTGCCAGCAGCTTCCTACTCTCCTCGAGCGGGGGGAATTCACCCCTCCACTTT.

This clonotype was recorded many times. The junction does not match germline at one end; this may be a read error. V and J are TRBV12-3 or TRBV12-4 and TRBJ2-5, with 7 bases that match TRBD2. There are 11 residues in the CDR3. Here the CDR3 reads CASSLSGEKYF. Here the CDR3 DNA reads TGTGCCAGCAGTTTAAGCGGGGAGAAGTATTTC.

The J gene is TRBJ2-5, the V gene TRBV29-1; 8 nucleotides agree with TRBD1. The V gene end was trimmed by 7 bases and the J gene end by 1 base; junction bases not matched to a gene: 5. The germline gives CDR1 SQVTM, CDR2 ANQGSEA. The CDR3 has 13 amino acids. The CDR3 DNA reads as TGCAGCGCAGGGGGCGAAGTCCAAGAGACCCAGTACTTC. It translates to CSAGGEVQETQYF.

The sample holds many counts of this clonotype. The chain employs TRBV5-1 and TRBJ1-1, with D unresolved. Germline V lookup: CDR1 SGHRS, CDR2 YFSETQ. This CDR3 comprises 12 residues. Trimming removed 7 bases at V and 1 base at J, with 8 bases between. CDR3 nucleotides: TGCGCCAGCGGAAGACGGAACACTGAAGCTTTCTTT. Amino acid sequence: CASGRRNTEAFF.

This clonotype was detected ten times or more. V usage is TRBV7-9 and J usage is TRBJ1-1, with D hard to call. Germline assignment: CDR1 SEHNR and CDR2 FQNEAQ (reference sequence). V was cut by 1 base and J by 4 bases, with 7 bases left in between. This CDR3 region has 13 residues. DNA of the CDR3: TGTGCCAGCAGCTTAGATGGATTCACTGAAGCTTTCTTT. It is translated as CASSLDGFTEAFF.

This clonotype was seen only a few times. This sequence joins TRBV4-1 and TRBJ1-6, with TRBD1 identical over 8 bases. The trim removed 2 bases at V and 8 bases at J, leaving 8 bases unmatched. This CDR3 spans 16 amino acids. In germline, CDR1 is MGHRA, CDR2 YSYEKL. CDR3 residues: CASSQSGQGGDSPLHF. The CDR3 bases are TGCGCCAGCAGCCAATCTGGACAGGGAGGTGATTCACCCCTCCACTTT.

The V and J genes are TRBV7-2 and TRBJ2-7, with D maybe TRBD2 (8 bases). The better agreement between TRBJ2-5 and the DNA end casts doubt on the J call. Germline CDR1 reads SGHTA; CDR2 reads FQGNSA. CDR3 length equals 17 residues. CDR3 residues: CASSLANRGLAGETQYF. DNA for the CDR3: TGTGCCAGCAGCTTAGCGAACAGGGGCCTAGCGGGAGAGACCCAGTACTTC.

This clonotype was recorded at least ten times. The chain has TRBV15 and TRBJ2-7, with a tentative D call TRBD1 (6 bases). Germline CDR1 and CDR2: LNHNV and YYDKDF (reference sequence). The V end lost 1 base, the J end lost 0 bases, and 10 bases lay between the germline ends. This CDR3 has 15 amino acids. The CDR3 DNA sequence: TGTGCCACCAGCAGAGGACAGGACAGCTCCTACGAGCAGTACTTC. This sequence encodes CATSRGQDSSYEQYF.

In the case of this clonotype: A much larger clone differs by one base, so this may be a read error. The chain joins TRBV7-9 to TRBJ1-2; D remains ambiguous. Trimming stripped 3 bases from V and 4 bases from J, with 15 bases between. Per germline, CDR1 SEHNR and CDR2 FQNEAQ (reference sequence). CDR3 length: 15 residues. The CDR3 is CASSLPPDGTYGYTF. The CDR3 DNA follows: TGTGCCAGCAGCTTGCCACCGGACGGTACCTATGGCTACACCTTC.